This T cell receptor beta chain emerged from a study of blood T cells in healthy people across ages. With regard to this clonotype: A much larger clone sits a single nucleotide away, making a read error possible.

There are 14 residues in the CDR3. Germline CDR1 reads ENHRY; CDR2 reads SYGVKD. With 3 bases removed from V and 1 base from J, the gap between germline ends came to 10 bases. Primed by a sample-barcoded 5' primer and a J-beta primer mix, a second PCR proceeded for about 7 to 11 cycles. Every cDNA was tagged by a template-switch adaptor with 12 random nucleotides. TCRdb analysed the 5' RACE reads with MiXCR anew, one entry per CDR3 protein. The sample lists roughly 2 million distinct CDR3 sequences, 49% occurring once. What was sequenced was blood. The genes are TRBV10-3 and TRBJ2-7, with TRBD1 as a possible D gene (6 bases). The receptor was derived from a woman aged 40 to 50 in good health. The CDR3: CAISDATGSYEQYF. CDR3 sequence (DNA): TGTGCCATCAGTGACGCGACAGGATCCTACGAGCAGTACTTC.